Here is one T cell receptor (beta chain) with its context. Germline CDR1 is MNHEY and CDR2 is SMNVEV (reference sequence). The ends were cut back, 6 bases at V and 5 bases at J, with 16 bases in the middle. There are 15 residues in the CDR3. The protocol was immunoSEQ multiplex PCR, while the TCRdb copy is restricted to in-frame clones and leaves out a portion. The data hold 150,000 or so clones, with 88% observed a single time. This sample was included in a study of control samples from healthy donors and cancer patients. The clonotype comes from a young man in good health. The J gene is TRBJ2-2, the V gene TRBV27, with D perhaps TRBD1 (6 bases). Sequenced material: blood. CDR3 residues: CASRAAGARTGELFF. The DNA of the CDR3 is TGTGCCAGCAGAGCCGCAGGGGCTCGAACCGGGGAGCTGTTTTTT.